These T cell receptor beta chains were read from a single sample in a study of blood T cell repertoires in COVID-19. Data came from immunoSEQ multiplex PCR; TCRdb stores just in-frame clones and leaves some out. The sample includes approximately 81,000 clones, 82% seen only once; the top ten take 7.4%. What was sequenced was peripheral blood. The receptors stem from a human donor in a cohort sampled during active COVID-19. Both conserved end residues are part of each CDR3. Fields, in order: V gene, J gene, CDR3 protein.

v_call: TRBV14; j_call: TRBJ2-1; cdr3_aa: CASSLLATRVDEQFF
v_call: TRBV5-1; j_call: TRBJ1-1; cdr3_aa: CASSLDRTAEAFF
v_call: TRBV19; j_call: TRBJ1-5; cdr3_aa: CASSTPGTGDVNQPQHF
v_call: TRBV5-8; j_call: TRBJ1-2; cdr3_aa: CASSLGASYGYTF
v_call: TRBV18; j_call: TRBJ2-3; cdr3_aa: CASSPLAGSPDTQYF
v_call: TRBV19; j_call: TRBJ1-5; cdr3_aa: CASSMGRYQPQHF
v_call: TRBV18; j_call: TRBJ1-1; cdr3_aa: CASSATQGAAEAFF
v_call: TRBV2; j_call: TRBJ1-5; cdr3_aa: CASSEVWDSYQPQHF
v_call: TRBV2; j_call: TRBJ1-1; cdr3_aa: CASRMTGRNTEAFF
v_call: TRBV6-5; j_call: TRBJ1-6; cdr3_aa: CASSSLSLSLHF
v_call: TRBV19; j_call: TRBJ2-4; cdr3_aa: CASRRGENIQYF
v_call: TRBV11-2; j_call: TRBJ1-3; cdr3_aa: CASSLNRGSGNTIYF
v_call: TRBV6-5; j_call: TRBJ1-1; cdr3_aa: CASRTLPQGRTEAFF
v_call: TRBV5-1; j_call: TRBJ1-4; cdr3_aa: CASMRSGTGVEKLFF
v_call: TRBV6-2/TRBV6-3; j_call: TRBJ2-6; cdr3_aa: CASSYLGANVLTF
v_call: TRBV5-1; j_call: TRBJ2-7; cdr3_aa: CASSLQDYEQYF
v_call: TRBV15; j_call: TRBJ2-7; cdr3_aa: CATSREGLSGEQYF
v_call: TRBV15; j_call: TRBJ1-3; cdr3_aa: CATSRDLQSSGNTIYF
v_call: TRBV5-6; j_call: TRBJ1-2; cdr3_aa: CASSSTGRRGGYTF
v_call: TRBV19; j_call: TRBJ2-5; cdr3_aa: CASRSIRDRGGETQYF
v_call: TRBV6-2/TRBV6-3; j_call: TRBJ1-5; cdr3_aa: CASSPTGGVWNQPQHF
v_call: TRBV6-6; j_call: TRBJ1-2; cdr3_aa: CASTGQGANYGYTF
v_call: TRBV5-1; j_call: TRBJ1-1; cdr3_aa: CASSQKNPVNTEAFF
v_call: TRBV7-2; j_call: TRBJ2-3; cdr3_aa: CASSRWSSGGASTDTQYF
v_call: TRBV23-1; j_call: TRBJ2-3; cdr3_aa: CAPSLVDTQYF
v_call: TRBV5-1; j_call: TRBJ2-6; cdr3_aa: CASSSGTGASGANVLTF
v_call: TRBV18; j_call: TRBJ2-7; cdr3_aa: CASSPTPQGQSYEQYF
v_call: TRBV7-3; j_call: TRBJ2-1; cdr3_aa: CASSPTGNEQFF
v_call: TRBV18; j_call: TRBJ1-1; cdr3_aa: CASSPLGPNRGNTEAFF
v_call: TRBV28; j_call: TRBJ2-5; cdr3_aa: CASSGDRLETQYF
v_call: TRBV6-6; j_call: TRBJ2-7; cdr3_aa: CASRGGTGFGEQYF
v_call: TRBV6-5; j_call: TRBJ1-3; cdr3_aa: CASRTDFSGNTIYF
v_call: TRBV9; j_call: TRBJ2-3; cdr3_aa: CASSVGDSGGIGNTQYF
v_call: TRBV2; j_call: TRBJ2-5; cdr3_aa: CASTTSGGQETQYF
v_call: TRBV5-4; j_call: TRBJ1-1; cdr3_aa: CASSLAGQGLSFF
v_call: TRBV4-2; j_call: TRBJ2-5; cdr3_aa: CASSQDGGSSETQYF
v_call: TRBV4-1; j_call: TRBJ1-5; cdr3_aa: CASGQAEPQHF
v_call: TRBV7-9; j_call: TRBJ1-6; cdr3_aa: CASSLTGDPPLHF
v_call: TRBV3-1/TRBV3-2; j_call: TRBJ1-5; cdr3_aa: CASSQGFSGGNQPQHF
v_call: TRBV7-9; j_call: TRBJ1-1; cdr3_aa: CASSEYTEAFF
v_call: TRBV4-2; j_call: TRBJ2-3; cdr3_aa: CASSQGTTSGGTDTQYF
v_call: TRBV5-4; j_call: TRBJ2-7; cdr3_aa: CASSLVASREQYF
v_call: TRBV10-3; j_call: TRBJ2-5; cdr3_aa: CAISESRVETQYF
v_call: TRBV25-1; j_call: TRBJ1-1; cdr3_aa: CASSGQGWAEAFF
v_call: TRBV5-4; j_call: TRBJ1-1; cdr3_aa: CASSLGQAPEAFF
v_call: TRBV4-3; j_call: TRBJ1-2; cdr3_aa: CASSHPDREVGGYTF